This is a list of T cell receptor beta chains from one sample in a study of identical twins. TCRdb re-called the 5' RACE reads through MiXCR, storing one row per CDR3 protein. This sample has around 550,000 distinct CDR3 sequences, with nearly 15% found just once. This sample was shared with a second study, whose subject was yellow fever vaccine responses in identical twins.

Sequencing input: CD4+ T cells sorted from blood. Receptor source: a woman aged 18-29 years in good health. Each CDR3 is given with its conserved first and last residue. D genes are given only for firm matches. Expanded clones are given a class, and other clones once, few, many or no size at all.

V gene	D gene	J gene	clone size	CDR3 DNA	CDR3 protein
TRBV20-1	-	TRBJ2-1	-	TGCAGTGCTATACCGCGGTCTCTTTACAATGAGCAGTTCTTC	CSAIPRSLYNEQFF
TRBV6-1	-	TRBJ2-3	-	TGTCCACAGACAGGATACACAGATACGCAGTATTTT	CPQTGYTDTQYF
TRBV7-8	-	TRBJ1-5	-	TGTGCCAGCAGCTTAAGGGGGGTCTCGGGGAATCAGCCCCAGCATTTT	CASSLRGVSGNQPQHF
TRBV12-3/TRBV12-4	-	TRBJ2-1	-	TGTGCCAGCAGTTTAGCGGCTTATAAATTCTCCTACAATGAGCAGTTCTTC	CASSLAAYKFSYNEQFF
TRBV7-9	TRBD2	TRBJ2-1	-	TGTGCCAGCAGCGCCAGTGTGCGCGGGCCGGGACTAGCGGGACCTGCTAACTACAATGAGCAGTTCTTC	CASSASVRGPGLAGPANYNEQFF
TRBV6-1	TRBD2	TRBJ2-1	-	TGTGCCAGCACCAGAGCGGGAGTCTCCTACAATGAGCAGTTCTTC	CASTRAGVSYNEQFF
TRBV6-1	-	TRBJ1-4	few	TGTGCCAGCAGTGTATCCAGGGTAGGAGAAAAACTGTTTTTT	CASSVSRVGEKLFF
TRBV12-3/TRBV12-4	-	TRBJ1-4	many	TGTGCCAGCAGTTGGGGGAGGGGGAATGAAAAACTGTTTTTT	CASSWGRGNEKLFF
TRBV20-1	TRBD2	TRBJ2-3	-	TGCAGTGCCCATACGACTAGCGGGGAAAATACGCAGTATTTT	CSAHTTSGENTQYF
TRBV4-1	TRBD2	TRBJ2-2	few	TGCGCCAGCAGCCAAGTGGATTTGGGACTAGTGAATGTCAGGGAGCTGTTTTTT	CASSQVDLGLVNVRELFF
TRBV11-2	TRBD1	TRBJ2-1	-	TGTGCCAGCAGCTTAAGGACAGGGGATTTGAACAATGAGCTGTTCTTC	CASSLRTGDLNNELFF
TRBV29-1	-	TRBJ2-7	few	TGCAGCGTTGGTGGTTGGGGGGCTGAGGACGAGCAGTACTTC	CSVGGWGAEDEQYF
TRBV3-1	-	TRBJ2-1	few	TGTGCCAGCAGCCAACGCGGGGCGGGGTTCTACAATGAGCAGTTCTTC	CASSQRGAGFYNEQFF
TRBV7-2	-	TRBJ1-3	-	TGTGCCAGCAGCGCGCGGGAGAGCTCTGGAAACACCATATATTTT	CASSARESSGNTIYF
TRBV12-3/TRBV12-4	TRBD1	TRBJ2-7	many	TGTGCCAGCAGAAACGGACAGGGGTCTTACGAGCAGTACTTC	CASRNGQGSYEQYF
TRBV28	-	TRBJ1-2	few	TGTGCCAGCAGGCGGACGGGAACTAACTATGGCTACACCTTC	CASRRTGTNYGYTF
TRBV19	-	TRBJ2-7	-	TGTGCCACTAGCGGGACAGGGGATGGGGAGCAGTACTTC	CATSGTGDGEQYF
TRBV2	-	TRBJ2-3	-	TGTGCCAGCAGCACCCCGGATAGCGGCACTAGCACAGATACGCAGTATTTT	CASSTPDSGTSTDTQYF
TRBV7-6	TRBD2	TRBJ2-3	few	TGTGCCAGCAGCTTAAGGACTAGCGGGGCCTCAGATACGCAGTATTTT	CASSLRTSGASDTQYF
TRBV28	-	TRBJ1-6	-	TGTGCCAGCAGTTTATGGGGGCAAGGACCCCTCCACTTT	CASSLWGQGPLHF
TRBV5-1	-	TRBJ2-3	-	TGCGCCAGCGGCGGACAGTCCACAGATACGCAGTATTTT	CASGGQSTDTQYF
TRBV20-1	TRBD2	TRBJ2-5	few	TGCAGTGCCACCTCAAGCGGGGGGGCCTTTGGGGAGACCCAGTACTTC	CSATSSGGAFGETQYF
TRBV4-2	TRBD2	TRBJ2-1	many	TGTGCCAGCAGCCAAGATTGGCGGGGGAACTCCTACAATGAGCAGTTCTTC	CASSQDWRGNSYNEQFF
TRBV12-3/TRBV12-4	-	TRBJ1-1	many	TGTGCCAGCAGTTCCCAGACAATGAACACTGAAGCTTTCTTT	CASSSQTMNTEAFF
TRBV12-3/TRBV12-4	-	TRBJ2-7	-	TGTGCCAGCACCTTGGGGGGGCCGGTCGACGAGCAGTACTTC	CASTLGGPVDEQYF
TRBV29-1	-	TRBJ1-3	-	TGCAGCGTTGAAGATCGGATAGGGGCTGGAAACACCATATATTTT	CSVEDRIGAGNTIYF
TRBV6-1	TRBD1	TRBJ2-1	few	TGTGCCAGCAGTGAACAGGGGGCCAGAAATGAGCAGTTCTTC	CASSEQGARNEQFF
TRBV5-5	TRBD1	TRBJ1-2	-	TGTGCCAGCAGCCCCCGGGACAGGGACAACTATGGCTACACCTTC	CASSPRDRDNYGYTF
TRBV27	TRBD1	TRBJ2-7	-	TGTGCCAGCAGTACTCCGGGACAGGGTTTACGCGAGCAGTACTTC	CASSTPGQGLREQYF
TRBV4-1	TRBD2	TRBJ2-3	-	TGCGCCAGCAGCCAATTAGCGGGAGGCCCTAGGGATACGCAGTATTTT	CASSQLAGGPRDTQYF
TRBV25-1	TRBD1	TRBJ1-2	-	TGTGCCAGCAGTGCCACCGGGACAGGGCTCGGCTACACCTTC	CASSATGTGLGYTF